The 26 T cell receptor beta chains presented below share a single source sample, sequenced in a study of blood T cell repertoires in COVID-19. Sequencing was performed with immunoSEQ multiplex PCR; in TCRdb, only in-frame clones are kept and a portion is missing. Among 90,000 to 100,000 clones listed, about 90% were seen once. Material for sequencing was peripheral blood. The receptors were sampled from a man aged 50 or older with COVID-19, enrolled during active disease.

The chain is built from TRBV24-1 and TRBJ1-4; D is uncertain. Trimming stripped 5 bases from V and 3 bases from J, with 9 bases between. Germline values: CDR1 KGHDR, CDR2 SFDVKD. The CDR3 contains 14 residues. DNA of the CDR3: TGTGCCACCAGTGCGGGTGAACCTAATGAAAAACTGTTTTTT. Protein: CATSAGEPNEKLFF.

The chain links TRBV28 to TRBJ1-3; D remains ambiguous. V lost 5 bases to trimming and J lost 0 bases, with 11 bases between them. Looked up from germline, CDR1 is MDHEN and CDR2 is SYDVKM. The CDR3 sequence is 15 residues long. CDR3 DNA: TGTGCCAGCAGTGACCGGGTGTTCTCTGGAAACACCATATATTTT. Translating it yields CASSDRVFSGNTIYF.

This chain links TRBV27 with TRBJ1-2, with TRBD1 matching over 7 bases. The CDR3 covers 15 residues. V lost 2 bases and J lost 0; bases outside the gene matches: 3. Germline V gene lookup returns CDR1 MNHEY and CDR2 SMNVEV (reference sequence). CDR3 DNA: TGTGCCAGCAGTTTAACTGGACAGGCTAACTATGGCTACACCTTC. Translated, it gives CASSLTGQANYGYTF.

This sequence joins TRBV6-5 and TRBJ2-5; 13 nucleotides agree with TRBD2. The CDR3 runs to 16 residues. The V gene's germline CDR1 is MNHEY and CDR2 SVGAGI. Trimming cost V 3 bases and J 5 bases; bases outside gene matches: 6. The CDR3 reads CASSYSRTSGGETQYF. The CDR3 DNA reads TGTGCCAGCAGTTATTCTAGGACTAGCGGGGGTGAGACCCAGTACTTC.

The gene calls are TRBV5-1 and TRBJ2-2; 9 nucleotides align to TRBD2. CDR1 is SGHRS and CDR2 is YFSETQ in the germline V gene. This CDR3 is 17 amino acids long. V lost 2 bases to trimming and J lost 4 bases; unmatched junction nucleotides: 9. The CDR3: CASSFFSGGVSTGELFF. CDR3 bases: TGCGCCAGCAGCTTCTTTAGCGGGGGAGTGTCCACCGGGGAGCTGTTTTTT.

This chain connects TRBV7-9 to TRBJ1-3; D possibly corresponds to TRBD1 (5 bases). CDR3 length equals 14 residues. Germline-derived CDR1 and CDR2 are SEHNR and FQNEAQ (reference sequence). V dropped 2 bases and J dropped 2 bases, with 7 bases sitting between them. For the CDR3, the DNA is TGTGCCAGCAGCTTAATACAGGCTGGAAACACCATATATTTT. This encodes CASSLIQAGNTIYF.

The sample holds a few counts of this clone. The rearrangement links TRBV28 to TRBJ1-2; 7 bases fit TRBD1. After removal of 6 bases from V and 3 bases from J, the junction contained 4 bases not matched to a gene. Germline CDR1 MDHEN, CDR2 SYDVKM. CDR3 length: 13 residues. The CDR3: CASRGGQHYGYTF. The DNA for the CDR3 is TGTGCCAGCAGGGGGGGACAGCACTATGGCTACACCTTC.

This clone came up a few times. The chain carries TRBV5-1 and TRBJ1-2; TRBD1 agrees at 7 bases. The germline V gene has CDR1 SGHRS and CDR2 YFSETQ. CDR3 length: 14 residues. V gave up 3 bases and J gave up 5 bases; unmatched junction bases: 7. The CDR3 loop is CASSYGGTEYGYTF. The CDR3 nucleotides read TGCGCCAGCAGCTATGGGGGGACAGAATATGGCTACACCTTC.

The rearrangement links TRBV27 to TRBJ1-5; D ambiguous. V was shortened by 4 bases and J by 4 bases, with 11 bases between the two germline ends. The CDR3 spans 14 residues. Germline CDR1 and CDR2: MNHEY and SMNVEV (reference sequence). As DNA, the CDR3 is TGTGCCAGCAGTTCCTTTGGACTAAATCAGCCCCAGCATTTT. It is translated as CASSSFGLNQPQHF.

The chain is built from TRBV30 and TRBJ1-6, with D perhaps TRBD1 (6 bases). Germline CDR1 reads GTSNPN; CDR2 reads SVGIG (reference sequence). The CDR3 loop spans 13 amino acids. The V end lost 3 bases, the J end lost 14 bases, and 17 bases lay between the germline ends. The CDR3 DNA reads as TGTGCCTGGAGGGGGGCATTTTTTGCCACCCTCCACTTT. It translates to CAWRGAFFATLHF. Based on the CDR3 plus reference TRBV30 and TRBJ1-6, the full variable domain is SQTIHQWPATLVQPVGSPLSLECTVEGTSNPNLYWYRQAAGRGLQLLFYSVGIGQISSEVPQNLSASRPQDRQFILSSKKLLLSDSGFYLCAWRGAFFATLHFGNGTRLTVT.

This chain uses TRBV9 with TRBJ1-5; 7 nucleotides agree with TRBD1. The CDR3 has 14 residues. Germline V gives CDR1 SGDLS, CDR2 YYNGEE. V was pared by 4 bases and J by 3 bases, with 4 bases of the junction left unmatched. The DNA of the CDR3 is TGTGCCAGCAGCACCGGGACAGTCAATCAGCCCCAGCATTTT. Translation gives CASSTGTVNQPQHF.

The chain couples TRBV3-1 (or the pseudogene TRBV3-2) to TRBJ1-5; 9 bases are shared with TRBD1. The trim removed 1 base at V and 4 bases at J, leaving 2 bases unmatched. Germline V gene data show CDR1 as LGHDT and CDR2 as YNNKEL (reference sequence). The CDR3 runs 15 residues. The CDR3 loop reads CASSQAGTGNQPQHF. Written as DNA, the CDR3 is TGTGCCAGCAGCCAAGCCGGGACAGGGAATCAGCCCCAGCATTTT.

The chain employs TRBV7-3 and TRBJ2-5; TRBD1 agrees at 10 bases. The J segment lost 4 bases and the V segment lost 3 bases, leaving 5 bases of the junction unmatched. The V gene's germline CDR1 is SGHTA and CDR2 FQGTGA. The CDR3 loop spans 15 amino acids. Here the CDR3 reads CASSFLGTGVETQYF. The CDR3 DNA sequence: TGTGCCAGCAGCTTCCTAGGGACAGGGGTAGAGACCCAGTACTTC. Full variable domain (outside the CDR3, taken from reference TRBV7-3 and TRBJ2-5): GAGVSQTPSNKVTEKGKYVELRCDPISGHTALYWYRQSLGQGPEFLIYFQGTGAADDSGLPNDRFFAVRPEGSVSTLKIQRTERGDSAVYLCASSFLGTGVETQYFGPGTRLLVL.

The chain couples TRBV9 to TRBJ1-5; a possible D gene is TRBD1 (6 bases). The CDR3 consists of 14 residues. The germline V gene has CDR1 SGDLS and CDR2 YYNGEE. V was trimmed by 3 bases and J by 4 bases, leaving 11 bases between them. As DNA, the CDR3 is TGTGCCAGCAGCGCCCTAGGGGGAAATCAGCCCCAGCATTTT. Residues: CASSALGGNQPQHF.

The rearrangement uses TRBV3-1 (or the pseudogene TRBV3-2) and TRBJ2-2; D is unresolved. CDR1 is LGHDT and CDR2 is YNNKEL in the germline V gene (reference sequence). The germline V and J ends were trimmed by 1 base and 4 bases, with 4 bases remaining between them. This CDR3 has 13 amino acids. CDR3 sequence (DNA): TGTGCCAGCAGCCAAGCTTCCACCGGGGAGCTGTTTTTT. This translates into CASSQASTGELFF.

V and J are TRBV5-5 and TRBJ2-7; D call uncertain. This CDR3 is 11 amino acids long. Trimming left V 5 bases short and J 4 bases short, with 7 bases between. The germline V gene has CDR1 SGHKS and CDR2 YYEKEE (reference sequence). Here the CDR3 reads CASRFNYEQYF. CDR3 nucleotides: TGTGCCAGCAGATTTAATTACGAGCAGTACTTC.

Only a few counts were recorded for this clone. The chain joins TRBV19 to TRBJ1-5, with D perhaps matching TRBD1 (6 bases). Deletions cut 2 bases from V and 6 bases from J, with 8 bases between. The CDR3 is 13 residues long. Germline lookup yields CDR1 LNHDA and CDR2 SQIVND (reference sequence). The CDR3 loop is CASSIQGFQPQHF. CDR3 sequence (DNA): TGTGCCAGTAGTATACAGGGGTTTCAGCCCCAGCATTTT.

The chain joins TRBV7-9 to TRBJ1-5; TRBD1 matches at 8 bases. Germline trimming cut 1 base from V and 7 bases from J; bases unmatched to any gene: 9. Looked up from germline, CDR1 is SEHNR and CDR2 is FQNEAQ (reference sequence). This CDR3 has 16 residues. The CDR3 bases are TGTGCCAGCAGCTTAGGCTCCCAGGGGGCGGGACAGCCCCAGCATTTT. It specifies CASSLGSQGAGQPQHF.

The gene calls are TRBV7-6 and TRBJ1-2; 7 nucleotides line up with TRBD1. The CDR3 runs to 14 residues. With V trimmed by 5 bases and J by 3 bases, 6 bases remained unmatched. Looked up from germline, CDR1 is SGHVS and CDR2 is FNYEAQ. The CDR3 DNA sequence: TGTGCCAGCAGCCCAGGGGGAACGGACTATGGCTACACCTTC. It specifies CASSPGGTDYGYTF.

The chain employs TRBV3-1 (or the pseudogene TRBV3-2) and TRBJ2-4; TRBD1 aligns across 7 bases. The junction had 17 bases not matched to a gene; V was cut back by 3 bases and J by 0 bases. Germline V CDR1 and CDR2: LGHDT, YNNKEL (reference sequence). The CDR3 spans 20 residues. CDR3 DNA sequence: TGTGCCAGCAGCCAGCTCTCCGGGACAGCCAACTCCTTAGCCAAAAACATTCAGTACTTC. It codes for CASSQLSGTANSLAKNIQYF.

V gene TRBV5-6 combines with J gene TRBJ1-4, with D unresolved. V lost 2 bases and J 2 bases, leaving 7 bases between the germline ends. There are 14 residues in the CDR3. Looked up from germline, CDR1 is SGHDT and CDR2 is YYEEEE. The CDR3 coding sequence is TGTGCCAGCAGCTTATCGGGGACTAATGAAAAACTGTTTTTT. Translated: CASSLSGTNEKLFF.

Sample share makes this clone medium-sized (0.01 to 0.1%). The chain joins TRBV24-1 to TRBJ2-7; D gene ambiguous. Per the germline V gene, CDR1 is KGHDR and CDR2 is SFDVKD. The ends were cut back, 1 base at V and 3 bases at J, with 12 bases in the middle. This CDR3 has 15 amino acids. CDR3 region: CATSDLTQVRYEQYF. DNA for the CDR3: TGTGCCACCAGTGATTTAACCCAGGTGCGCTACGAGCAGTACTTC.

The gene calls are TRBV6-5 and TRBJ1-2; no firm D call. Germline CDR1 is MNHEY and CDR2 is SVGAGI. The CDR3 contains 12 residues. With 6 bases removed from V and 4 bases from J, the gap between germline ends came to 9 bases. CDR3 DNA: TGTGCCAGCAGGGCGGAGGGCTATGGCTACACCTTC. It translates to CASRAEGYGYTF.

CDR3 coding DNA: TGTGCCAGCAGGGACAGGGAGGCTTCTGAAGCTTTCTTT. It yields the protein CASRDREASEAFF. This chain joins TRBV12-3 or TRBV12-4 and TRBJ1-1, with 8 bases lining up with TRBD1. Germline trimming cut 6 bases from V and 6 bases from J; bases unmatched to any gene: 6. This CDR3 is built from 13 residues.

The chain is built from TRBV6-1 and TRBJ2-7; TRBD1 agrees at 9 bases. Germline V gene sequence: CDR1 MNHNS, CDR2 SASEGT. Unmatched junction bases numbered 2, after V lost 2 bases and J lost 6 bases. This CDR3 region has 13 residues. DNA of the CDR3: TGTGCCAGCAGTGAAACGACAGGGGGCGAGCAGTACTTC. Protein: CASSETTGGEQYF.

J is TRBJ1-5 and V is TRBV28, with 10 bases identical to TRBD1. V was clipped by 6 bases and J by 1 base; unmatched bases: 15. CDR1 and CDR2 from the germline V gene are MDHEN and SYDVKM. The CDR3 is 19 residues long. CDR3 DNA sequence: TGTGCCAGCAGCCGAACCCCGGGACAGGGGCATCGAAGCAATCAGCCCCAGCATTTT. Translation gives CASSRTPGQGHRSNQPQHF.